This T cell receptor (beta chain) was observed in a study of neurological immune-mediated disorders. General observations from the study: Whereas HTLV-1-associated myelopathy showed the most TCR clonal expansion, multiple sclerosis showed the least, with levels below those of healthy controls.

As to this clonotype: Antigen unknown. Its ends do not fully match the called genes, so a read error is possible.

The method for making cDNA was 5'RACE, and it used 10-nucleotide random UMIs. Over 190 million TCR-beta sequences from 15-18 subjects were obtained in each sequencing run. TCRdb redid the calling of the 5' RACE reads with MiXCR, one entry per CDR3 protein. The sample yields tens of thousands of distinct CDR3 sequences, more than 8% seen once. The time point here: longitudinal time-point 1 (baseline). The study drew its healthy controls from blood bank volunteers in Maryland, USA. The sample was PBMCs. This TCR was sampled from a middle-aged woman in good health.

DNA of the CDR3: TGCAGTGCTAGTGCCACCGGGACAGGGGCGCCCTTTCCCTTT. Encoded protein: CSASATGTGAPFPF. This sequence joins TRBV20-1 and TRBJ1-4, with TRBD1 matching over 10 bases. Per the germline V gene, CDR1 is DFQATT and CDR2 is SNEGSKA (reference sequence). The CDR3 sequence is 14 residues long.